This entry is about one TCR beta chain. There are 14 residues in the CDR3. Germline V gene sequence: CDR1 SGHDT, CDR2 YYEEEE. V lost 3 bases, J lost 0 bases, and 0 bases stayed unmatched. The data stem from a study of blood T cell repertoires in COVID-19. Study background: T cells, B-cell-depleted T cells, or PBMCs provided the cDNA or gDNA that served as material.

Clones were sequenced by immunoSEQ multiplex PCR, and TCRdb holds only the in-frame ones, with some missing. Altogether 120,000 or so clones are present, around 77% being singletons, with the ten largest covering roughly 7.9%. The receptor was isolated from a human donor in a cohort sampled during active COVID-19. The specimen was peripheral blood. The chain is built from TRBV5-6 and TRBJ2-7, with 10 bases aligning to TRBD2. The CDR3 is CASSSSGSSYEQYF. The CDR3, as DNA: TGTGCCAGCAGCTCTAGCGGGAGCTCCTACGAGCAGTACTTC. Drawing the rest from reference TRBV5-6 and TRBJ2-7, the complete variable domain is DAGVTQSPTHLIKTRGQQVTLRCSPKSGHDTVSWYQQALGQGPQFIFQYYEEEERQRGNFPDRFSGHQFPNYSSELNVNALLLGDSALYLCASSSSGSSYEQYFGPGTRLTVT.